This entry describes one TCR beta chain. The CDR3 length is 15 residues. The sample belongs to a study of graft-versus-host responses after intestinal transplantation. Overall study: The study gave all recipients anti-thymocyte globulin induction, then tacrolimus and steroids for about 3 years. Study-wide results and caveats: Some patients had graft-donor T cell macrochimerism. In their allografts, the ratios of graft-versus-host to host-versus-graft T cell clones were high.

TCRdb keeps only in-frame clones here, not all; method: immunoSEQ multiplex PCR. Of about 18,000 clones listed, about 38% are singletons. CD4 and CD8 responders that proliferated in the reaction were FACS-sorted. This chain joins TRBV21-1 and TRBJ2-7; the table's D call TRBD2 went unverified against the DNA. TRBV21-1 is a listed pseudogene. Material: alloreactive CD4+ T cells from a mixed lymphocyte reaction culture, obtained before intestinal transplant. The subset was: CFSE-low proliferating T cells sorted from roughly six-day pre-transplant mixed lymphocyte reaction (GvH or HvG direction). The origin of this receptor is a human patient who received an intestinal transplant. CDR3 sequence (DNA): TGTGCCAGCAGCAAAGTGAGCGGGGGCCAGTACGAGCAGTACTTC. Translating it yields CASSKVSGGQYEQYF.